Each of the 19 T cell receptor beta chains below was sequenced from the same sample in a study of CDR3 diversity in severe acne. Each CDR3 protein is one row after TCRdb ran MiXCR on the PCR reads. This table holds some 84,000 distinct CDR3 sequences, 45% to 60% found once. The sequencing sample was made of blood. The receptors were sampled from a male donor in good health, without acne.

The V gene is TRBV20-1, the J gene TRBJ2-2; D gene ambiguous. V lost 0 bases to trimming and J lost 7 bases, with 12 bases between them. CDR3 size: 14 residues. CDR1 is DFQATT, CDR2 SNEGSKA, per germline (reference sequence). The CDR3 spells CSARDEVSVGELFF. CDR3 bases: TGCAGTGCTAGAGATGAGGTGTCTGTCGGGGAGCTGTTTTTT.

This clonotype ranks as medium-sized. The chain uses TRBV5-1 and TRBJ2-7, with a possible D match to TRBD2 (6 bases). The CDR3 covers 12 residues. Germline lookup yields CDR1 SGHRS and CDR2 YFSETQ. V lost 5 bases, J lost 3 bases, and 9 bases lay in between. As DNA, the CDR3 is TGCGCCAGCAGATCCGGGAGCTACGAGCAGTACTTC. Translating gives CASRSGSYEQYF. The full variable domain, rest sourced from reference TRBV5-1 and TRBJ2-7, is KAGVTQTPRYLIKTRGQQVTLSCSPISGHRSVSWYQQTPGQGLQFLFEYFSETQRNKGNFPGRFSGRQFSNSRSEMNVSTLELGDSALYLCASRSGSYEQYFGPGTRLTVT.

As concerns this clonotype: Likely a read error: the CDR3 ends without its conserved phenylalanine or tryptophan. No DNA is shown, since the ends of the CDR3 on it are uncertain; the CDR3 is the one TCRdb lists. The chain combines TRBV19 with TRBJ1-5; the table's D gene call, TRBD1, was not cross checked with the DNA. The CDR3 is 19 amino acids in total, end residues counted. Germline lookup yields CDR1 LNHDA and CDR2 SQIVND (reference sequence). Here the CDR3 reads CASSIGGTGIIKGNQPQQP.

The rearrangement uses TRBV5-1 and TRBJ2-6; D may be TRBD1 or TRBD2 (6 bases each). CDR3 length equals 15 residues. The V gene lost 5 bases and the J gene lost 3 bases, with 12 bases spanning the gap. Per germline, CDR1 SGHRS and CDR2 YFSETQ. In nucleotides, the CDR3 is TGCGCCAGCAGGACCGGGGGCGGTGGGGCCAACGTCCTGACTTTC. Amino acid sequence: CASRTGGGGANVLTF.

The chain combines TRBV7-4 with TRBJ1-1, with D possibly matching TRBD1 (5 bases). The ends were cut back, 2 bases at V and 7 bases at J, with 14 bases in the middle. Germline V gene data show CDR1 as SGHVT and CDR2 as SQSDAQ. The CDR3 totals 14 residues. DNA of the CDR3: TGTGCCAGCAGCTTATACGGGGGAGAGAATGAAGCTTTCTTT. Amino acids: CASSLYGGENEAFF.

This clonotype was recorded a few times. V and J are TRBV5-1 and TRBJ2-5, with TRBD2 matching 7 bases. With V trimmed by 2 bases and J by 9 bases, 10 bases remained unmatched. The CDR3 loop spans 14 amino acids. CDR1 is SGHRS and CDR2 is YFSETQ in the germline V gene. The CDR3 loop is CASSFTTFREAQYF. The CDR3 DNA is TGCGCCAGCAGCTTCACCACCTTTCGGGAGGCCCAGTACTTC.

This chain connects TRBV7-3 to TRBJ2-5, with 8 bases aligning to TRBD2. The CDR3 is 15 residues long. The germline V gene has CDR1 SGHTA and CDR2 FQGTGA. The V segment lost 6 bases and the J segment 5 bases; nucleotides outside the gene matches: 11. The CDR3 DNA follows: TGTGCCAGCAGGAAGACAGGAGCGGGGGAGGAGACCCAGTACTTC. Encoded protein: CASRKTGAGEETQYF.

This clonotype was counted only a few times. The chain employs TRBV19 and TRBJ1-5; D uncertain. The ends were cut back, 8 bases at V and 4 bases at J, with 12 bases in the middle. Germline CDR1 and CDR2: LNHDA and SQIVND (reference sequence). The CDR3 is 13 residues long. CDR3 DNA sequence: TGTGCCAGTGCCCCGACGGTGAATCAGCCCCAGCATTTT. This encodes CASAPTVNQPQHF.

The sample holds many counts of this clonotype. J is TRBJ1-2 and V is TRBV2; D is unresolved. V lost 9 bases, J lost 5 bases, and 19 bases lay in between. The CDR3 loop spans 14 amino acids. Per the germline V gene, CDR1 is SNHLY and CDR2 is FYNNEI. The CDR3 sequence is CASTPGFSRYGYTF. The CDR3 bases are TGTGCCAGTACCCCGGGGTTTTCTCGGTATGGCTACACCTTC. Full variable domain (rest looked up from reference TRBV2 and TRBJ1-2): EPEVTQTPSHQVTQMGQEVILRCVPISNHLYFYWYRQILGQKVEFLVSFYNNEISEKSEIFDDQFSVERPDGSNFTLKIRSTKLEDSAMYFCASTPGFSRYGYTFGSGTRLTVV.

This clonotype appeared many times. This chain connects TRBV5-1 to TRBJ2-7; 11 nucleotides agree with TRBD2. CDR3 length: 14 amino acids. Unmatched junction bases numbered 4, after V lost 5 bases and J lost 3 bases. CDR1 is SGHRS and CDR2 is YFSETQ in the germline V gene. The CDR3: CASRPGLAVYEQYF. The CDR3 region has the DNA TGCGCCAGCAGACCGGGACTAGCGGTCTACGAGCAGTACTTC.

This clonotype has a handful of counts. This sequence joins TRBV7-2 and TRBJ2-5; D is perhaps TRBD1 or TRBD2 (5 bases each). The CDR3 loop spans 12 amino acids. Germline CDR1 and CDR2: SGHTA and FQGNSA. V lost 1 base, J lost 11 bases, and 11 bases lay in between. The CDR3: CASSLGDLAQYF. The CDR3 DNA reads TGTGCCAGCAGCTTAGGGGACCTGGCACAGTACTTC.

The table lists this clonotype with many counts. This chain links TRBV7-9 with TRBJ1-6, with TRBD1 identical over 8 bases. The CDR3 has 18 amino acids. V dropped 1 base and J dropped 6; count of bases not matched to a gene: 11. CDR1 and CDR2 from the germline V gene are SEHNR and FQNEAQ (reference sequence). In DNA, the CDR3 is TGTGCCAGCAGCTTAGGTTCCCAATCAGGGGGCGTTAATTCACCCCTCCACTTT. Encoded protein: CASSLGSQSGGVNSPLHF.

Details on this clonotype: One end of the junction fails to match germline, which may point to a read error. V usage is TRBV29-1 and J usage is TRBJ1-1; D is unclear. The germline V gene encodes CDR1 SQVTM and CDR2 ANQGSEA. This CDR3 has 13 residues. The CDR3 DNA is TGCGGCGTTAAAAAAAAACGGTACACTGAAGCTTTCTTT. The encoded protein is CGVKKKRYTEAFF.

This clonotype was observed at least ten times. The rearrangement links TRBV28 to TRBJ1-6; D gene ambiguous. CDR3 length: 13 residues. The ends were cut back, 1 base at V and 6 bases at J, with 4 bases in the middle. The germline V gene encodes CDR1 MDHEN and CDR2 SYDVKM. The CDR3 loop is CASSLYPNSPLHF. DNA for the CDR3: TGTGCCAGCAGTTTATACCCTAATTCACCCCTCCACTTT.

This clonotype was seen just once. The chain employs TRBV19 and TRBJ1-2; 7 bases are shared with TRBD1. The CDR3 is 14 residues long. After removal of 5 bases from V and 4 bases from J, the junction contained 7 bases not matched to a gene. Germline V gives CDR1 LNHDA, CDR2 SQIVND (reference sequence). The CDR3 is CASSSSGTAYGYTF. The CDR3 DNA reads TGTGCCAGTAGTTCCTCCGGGACAGCCTATGGCTACACCTTC. Based on the CDR3 plus reference TRBV19 and TRBJ1-2, the full variable domain is DGGITQSPKYLFRKEGQNVTLSCEQNLNHDAMYWYRQDPGQGLRLIYYSQIVNDFQKGDIAEGYSVSREKKESFPLTVTSAQKNPTAFYLCASSSSGTAYGYTFGSGTRLTVV.

This chain links TRBV7-9 with TRBJ2-1; D unclear. V lost 1 base, J lost 5 bases, and 9 bases lay in between. The CDR3 consists of 14 residues. Germline CDR1 reads SEHNR; CDR2 reads FQNEAQ (reference sequence). CDR3 nucleotides: TGTGCCAGCAGCTTAGACGGCCGACACAATGAGCAGTTCTTC. Translation gives CASSLDGRHNEQFF. Combining the CDR3 with reference TRBV7-9 and TRBJ2-1 gives the whole variable domain DTGVSQNPRHKITKRGQNVTFRCDPISEHNRLYWYRQTLGQGPEFLTYFQNEAQLEKSRLLSDRFSAERPKGSFSTLEIQRTEQGDSAMYLCASSLDGRHNEQFFGPGTRLTVL.

The chain employs TRBV10-3 and TRBJ2-3; 13 bases line up with TRBD2. Trimming removed 7 bases from V and 4 bases from J; junction bases left unmatched: 5. The CDR3 sequence is 15 residues long. Germline CDR1 reads ENHRY; CDR2 reads SYGVKD. CDR3 region: CAINRLAGGSDTQYF. CDR3 sequence (DNA): TGTGCCATCAATCGACTAGCGGGGGGATCAGATACGCAGTATTTT.

This sequence joins TRBV7-9 and TRBJ2-7, with 7 bases matching TRBD2. After removal of 5 bases from V and 6 bases from J, the junction contained 13 bases not matched to a gene. The CDR3 is 15 amino acids. CDR1 and CDR2 (germline): SEHNR, FQNEAQ (reference sequence). The CDR3 DNA reads TGTGCCAGCAGCATGGTTAGCCTAGCGGTCGGCGAGCAGTACTTC. Protein: CASSMVSLAVGEQYF. Drawing the rest from reference TRBV7-9 and TRBJ2-7, the complete variable domain is DTGVSQNPRHKITKRGQNVTFRCDPISEHNRLYWYRQTLGQGPEFLTYFQNEAQLEKSRLLSDRFSAERPKGSFSTLEIQRTEQGDSAMYLCASSMVSLAVGEQYFGPGTRLTVT.

V gene TRBV7-9 combines with J gene TRBJ2-6; D tentatively reads TRBD1 or TRBD2 (5 bases each). The CDR3 length is 15 residues. V lost 1 base and J 4 bases, leaving 8 bases between the germline ends. The germline V gene has CDR1 SEHNR and CDR2 FQNEAQ (reference sequence). The CDR3 protein is CASSLGGGGANVLTF. The CDR3 coding sequence is TGTGCCAGCAGCTTAGGGGGCGGGGGGGCCAACGTCCTGACTTTC.